This T cell receptor beta chain was sequenced in a study of T cells in Graves' hyperthyroidism and ophthalmopathy. Patients aged 18 to 65 had newly diagnosed hyperthyroidism of under 2 months' duration. Uncontrolled infection, other autoimmune disease, pregnancy or lactation barred patients from enrollment. RNA transcripts yielded amplified TCR beta CDR3 regions. TCR CDR3 regions were first amplified by RT-PCR with HTBI primers. TCRdb used MiXCR to reprocess the multiplex PCR reads, holding one entry per CDR3 protein. The sample yields about 380,000 distinct CDR3 sequences, roughly 13% seen once. This clonotype has only a few counts. The V end lost 0 bases, the J end lost 1 base, and 18 bases lay between the germline ends. The CDR3 sequence is 18 residues long. Germline assignment: CDR1 DFQATT and CDR2 SNEGSKA (reference sequence).

Sequencing was performed on blood. This receptor was identified in a woman aged 55-70 years with Graves' hyperthyroidism. The chain carries TRBV20-1 and TRBJ2-2; tentative D call: TRBD2 (6 bases). The DNA for the CDR3 is TGCAGTGCTAGAGATCCGGGCTTCGGTAGCGGGAACACCGGGGAGCTGTTTTTT. The encoded protein is CSARDPGFGSGNTGELFF.